Listed below are T cell receptor beta chains from one sample, sequenced in a study of metastatic and nonmetastatic thyroid tumors. Using MiXCR, TCRdb reanalyzed the PCR reads. The sample lists approximately 37,000 clones, about a fifth seen once, with 2.5% to 3.5% in the top ten. The material sequenced was tumor tissue. These TCRs come from a male donor with papillary thyroid cancer or a benign thyroid nodule (not recorded which). Some clones in this sample may be carry-over from other donors' samples. Each CDR3 is given with its conserved first and last residue. The D gene is left open where the match is weak. Part of the rows lack a size; the others show once, few, many or a class for expanded clones.

TRBJ1-1 | NA | TRBV14 | medium-sized | CASSQDRGNTEAFF | TGTGCCAGCAGCCAAGACAGGGGGAACACTGAAGCTTTCTTT
TRBJ1-2 | TRBD1 | TRBV19 | few | CASKKLVRGSGGYTF | TGTGCCAGTAAGAAATTAGTCAGGGGGAGTGGTGGCTACACCTTC
TRBJ2-3 | NA | TRBV20-1 | many | CSASHGPNVGTDTQYF | TGCAGTGCTAGCCACGGACCTAATGTTGGCACAGATACGCAGTATTTT
TRBJ2-2 | NA | TRBV6-5 | once | CASSYSRPAVNTGELFF | TGTGCCAGCAGTTACTCGAGGCCAGCGGTGAACACCGGTGAGCTGTTTTTT
TRBJ1-2 | NA | TRBV28 | many | CASSSLNRFGYTF | TGTGCCAGCAGTAGCCTCAACCGGTTTGGCTACACCTTC
TRBJ1-5 | NA | TRBV20-1 | many | CSASGGWLGTQHF | TGCAGTGCCAGTGGAGGGTGGCTAGGGACCCAGCATTTT
TRBJ1-1 | TRBD1 | TRBV6-1 | few | CASSGRTGANTEAFF | TGTGCCAGCAGTGGCCGGACAGGGGCTAACACTGAAGCTTTCTTT
TRBJ1-1 | NA | TRBV11-3 | NA | CASSLGQGMRAFF | TGTGCCAGCAGCTTAGGGCAGGGTATGAGAGCTTTCTTT
TRBJ1-2 | NA | TRBV3-1 | few | CASSQESGFGYTF | TGTGCCAGCAGCCAAGAGTCCGGGTTTGGCTACACCTTC
TRBJ2-3 | NA | TRBV5-1 | NA | CASISGTDEDTQYF | TGCGCCAGCATCTCGGGCACAGATGAAGATACGCAGTATTTT
TRBJ2-5 | NA | TRBV29-1 | many | CSVLRSLLEQETQYF | TGCAGCGTATTACGATCCTTACTCGAACAAGAGACCCAGTACTTC
TRBJ2-7 | NA | TRBV5-1 | NA | CASSSDRGYEQYF | TGCGCCAGCAGCTCGGACAGAGGTTACGAGCAGTACTTC
TRBJ1-5 | NA | TRBV2 | many | CASRYSNQPQHF | TGTGCCAGCAGGTATAGCAATCAGCCCCAGCATTTT
TRBJ2-1 | TRBD2 | TRBV3-1 | NA | CASSQASGSTLSEQFF | TGTGCCAGCAGCCAAGCGAGCGGGAGTACCCTCTCTGAGCAGTTCTTC
TRBJ2-7 | NA | TRBV11-2 | many | CASRLSPSSGEQYF | TGTGCCAGCAGATTATCCCCCAGCTCTGGCGAGCAGTACTTC
TRBJ2-7 | NA | TRBV10-3 | few | CAISNGLLGEQYF | TGTGCCATCAGTAACGGTCTCCTAGGTGAGCAGTACTTC
TRBJ2-7 | TRBD2 | TRBV28 | NA | CAISLTSLSYEQYF | TGTGCCATCAGTCTGACTAGCCTCTCCTACGAGCAGTACTTC
TRBJ1-1 | NA | TRBV7-3 | many | CASSLEPNTEAFF | TGTGCCAGCAGCTTAGAACCGAACACTGAAGCTTTCTTT
TRBJ1-1 | NA | TRBV6-2/TRBV6-3 | few | CASSLYGSEAFF | TGTGCCAGCAGTCTCTATGGGAGTGAAGCTTTCTTT
TRBJ2-1 | TRBD2 | TRBV12-3/TRBV12-4 | many | CASSPTSGRMNEQFF | TGTGCCAGCAGCCCGACTAGCGGGAGAATGAATGAGCAGTTCTTC
TRBJ2-2 | NA | TRBV7-6 | many | CASSLEAYTGELFF | TGTGCCAGCAGCTTAGAGGCGTACACCGGGGAGCTGTTTTTT
TRBJ2-1 | TRBD2 | TRBV6-1 | NA | CAITSGDYNEQFF | TGTGCCATTACTAGCGGGGACTACAATGAGCAGTTCTTC
TRBJ2-3 | NA | TRBV10-1 | many | CASSGRKDSSTDTQYF | TGCGCCAGCAGTGGACGGAAGGATTCTAGCACAGATACGCAGTATTTT
TRBJ2-3 | TRBD2 | TRBV12-3/TRBV12-4 | few | CASSLGLTSTDTQYF | TGTGCCAGCAGTTTGGGACTAACTAGCACAGATACGCAGTATTTT
TRBJ2-1 | TRBD2 | TRBV3-1 | NA | CASSPPPHSGRAYNEQFF | TGTGCCAGCAGCCCTCCCCCCCATAGCGGGAGAGCCTACAATGAGCAGTTCTTC
TRBJ2-7 | NA | TRBV27 | few | CASSLRTASPYEQYF | TGTGCCAGCAGTTTAAGGACAGCCTCACCCTACGAGCAGTACTTC
TRBJ2-7 | NA | TRBV5-6 | many | CASSLAGNFYEQYF | TGTGCCAGCAGCTTGGCAGGGAACTTCTACGAGCAGTACTTC
TRBJ1-1 | NA | TRBV6-1 | many | CASSTRGRLENTEAFF | TGTGCCAGCAGTACCAGGGGACGGTTGGAGAACACTGAGGCTTTCTTT
TRBJ2-1 | NA | TRBV7-2 | many | CASRRDHSYNEQFF | TGTGCCAGCAGACGGGACCACTCCTACAATGAGCAGTTCTTC
TRBJ2-1 | NA | TRBV20-1 | NA | CSVRDGRSIYSEQFF | TGCAGTGTTAGAGATGGGCGGAGCATCTACAGTGAGCAGTTCTTC
TRBJ1-2 | NA | TRBV2 | few | CASSDRFINYGYTF | TGTGCCAGCAGTGACAGATTCATTAACTATGGTTACACCTTC
TRBJ1-2 | NA | TRBV6-1 | NA | CASSEASRTVGYTF | TGTGCCAGCAGTGAAGCGAGCAGGACTGTGGGCTACACCTTC
TRBJ2-3 | NA | TRBV19 | many | CASNKGGPSTDTQYF | TGTGCCAGTAACAAAGGCGGGCCGAGCACAGATACGCAGTATTTT
TRBJ2-6 | NA | TRBV11-3 | NA | CASSLYRAGANVLTF | TGTGCCAGCAGCTTGTACAGGGCTGGGGCCAACGTCCTGACTTTC
TRBJ1-2 | NA | TRBV12-3/TRBV12-4 | many | CASSLNEDYGYTF | TGTGCCAGCAGTTTGAACGAGGACTATGGCTACACCTTC
TRBJ2-2 | NA | TRBV20-1 | NA | CSATNPGPGTANTGELFF | TGCAGTGCCACCAACCCTGGGCCAGGGACGGCGAACACCGGGGAGCTGTTTTTT
TRBJ1-2 | NA | TRBV6-1 | few | CASSESERYGYTF | TGTGCCAGCAGTGAATCCGAAAGATATGGCTACACCTTC
TRBJ2-2 | TRBD1 | TRBV11-2 | many | CASSPNQGAGELFF | TGTGCCAGCAGCCCAAATCAGGGGGCCGGGGAGCTGTTTTTT
TRBJ2-5 | NA | TRBV6-1 | many | CASIKLDRRKTQYF | TGTGCCAGCATTAAATTGGACCGGCGGAAGACCCAGTACTTC
TRBJ1-4 | NA | TRBV2 | many | CASSPGPANEKLFF | TGTGCCAGCAGCCCAGGGCCAGCTAATGAAAAACTGTTTTTT
TRBJ2-7 | NA | TRBV6-1 | medium-sized | CASSEVAAGYEQYF | TGTGCCAGCAGTGAAGTTGCGGCAGGGTACGAGCAGTACTTC
TRBJ1-1 | NA | TRBV10-3 | NA | CAISETQGFQGGEAFF | TGTGCCATCAGTGAGACCCAAGGGTTTCAAGGAGGTGAAGCTTTCTTT
TRBJ2-2 | NA | TRBV20-1 | many | CSARPEYTGELFF | TGCAGTGCTAGACCCGAGTACACCGGGGAGCTGTTTTTT
TRBJ1-1 | NA | TRBV6-1 | many | CASSDPLDTEAFF | TGTGCCAGCAGTGACCCTTTGGATACTGAAGCTTTCTTT
TRBJ1-6 | NA | TRBV5-1 | many | CASSLVGADSPLHF | TGCGCCAGCAGCTTGGTCGGGGCTGACTCACCCCTCCACTTT
TRBJ2-5 | NA | TRBV11-1 | many | CASSLGGNRETQYF | TGTGCCAGCAGCTTAGGGGGGAATCGAGAGACCCAGTACTTC
TRBJ2-3 | NA | TRBV28 | many | CASSLPGATQYF | TGTGCCAGCAGTTTACCGGGGGCCACGCAGTATTTT
TRBJ1-1 | NA | TRBV2 | many | CASSEALWPFF | TGTGCCAGCAGTGAAGCGCTTTGGCCTTTCTTT
TRBJ2-3 | NA | TRBV13 | many | CASSDGVTDTQYF | TGTGCCAGCAGCGACGGGGTCACAGATACGCAGTATTTT
TRBJ2-1 | TRBD2 | TRBV4-3 | many | CASSQVATSGEQFF | TGCGCCAGCAGCCAAGTAGCGACTAGCGGCGAGCAGTTCTTC
TRBJ2-1 | NA | TRBV12-3/TRBV12-4 | NA | CASSLGLRNEQFF | TGTGCCAGCAGTTTAGGGTTGCGGAATGAGCAGTTCTTC
TRBJ2-7 | NA | TRBV7-2 | NA | CVSSFCSGYEQYF | TGTGTCAGCAGCTTTTGCAGTGGCTACGAGCAGTACTTC
TRBJ2-2 | TRBD1 | TRBV5-1 | many | CASSSLTGGTGELFF | TGCGCCAGCAGCTCCCTGACAGGGGGCACCGGGGAGCTGTTTTTT
TRBJ1-1 | NA | TRBV2 | NA | CASSQGTYTEAFF | TGTGCCAGCAGTCAAGGGACATACACTGAAGCTTTCTTT
TRBJ1-4 | NA | TRBV6-2/TRBV6-3 | few | CASSYTGTNEKLFF | TGTGCCAGCAGTTATACAGGGACTAATGAAAAACTGTTTTTT